The clone carrying this T cell receptor (beta chain) occurred many times. Molecular barcoding with unique molecular identifiers was used for the TCRbeta library. One entry per CDR3 protein results from TCRdb running MiXCR on the PCR reads. This sample has around 240,000 distinct CDR3 sequences, with about 9.6% found just once. These data come from a study of T-cell reconstitution after alpha-beta-depleted transplantation in children. The input for sequencing was PBMCs from the stem cell graft donor, taken from the stem cell graft. This receptor was obtained from a human donor who donated a stem cell graft to a child with SCID.

The DNA for the CDR3 is TGTGCCAGCAGCACCGAGATGAACACTGAAGCTTTCTTT. This codes for CASSTEMNTEAFF. The chain recombines TRBV11-2 with TRBJ1-1, with unresolved D. Trimming pared 5 bases from V and 0 bases from J, leaving 7 bases between. The germline gives CDR1 SGHAT, CDR2 FQNNGV. The CDR3 runs 13 residues.